A selection of T cell receptor beta chains follows, all from one sample in a study of cytomegalovirus exposure and HLA in healthy donors. Using immunoSEQ multiplex PCR, the repertoire was profiled, and TCRdb retains in-frame clones only, with some absent. This repertoire comprises 130,000 to 150,000 clones; its ten largest clones make up approximately 1%. The sample taken for sequencing was PBMCs. These TCRs come from a male donor in good health and CMV-seronegative. Each CDR3 is given with its conserved first and last residue. A D gene is named only where the DNA matches it firmly.

v_gene,j_gene,d_gene,CDR3nt,CDR3aa
TRBV7-3,TRBJ1-6,.,TGTGCCAGCAGCCCCTTCCCTGATTCACCCCTCCACTTT,CASSPFPDSPLHF
TRBV2,TRBJ1-2,.,TGTGCCGGCAGCGAAAAGACAGGAGGAAATGGCTACACCTTC,CAGSEKTGGNGYTF
TRBV13,TRBJ2-7,TRBD2,TGTGCCAGCAGCCCGGGACTAGCCTACGAGCAGTACTTC,CASSPGLAYEQYF
TRBV9,TRBJ1-1,.,TGTGCCAGCAGCGTAGCACCTCGGGGCACTGAAGCTTTCTTT,CASSVAPRGTEAFF
TRBV5-6,TRBJ2-3,TRBD2,TGTGCCAGCAGCTTCGGACTAGCGGGGGGCACAGATACGCAGTATTTT,CASSFGLAGGTDTQYF
TRBV5-1,TRBJ1-3,TRBD1,TGCGCCAGCAGCCTTCAGGGGGGATCTGGAAACACCATATATTTT,CASSLQGGSGNTIYF
TRBV14,TRBJ1-4,.,TGTGCCAGCAGCTTGAAAGCAGGAGGAAAACTGTTTTTT,CASSLKAGGKLFF
TRBV9,TRBJ2-3,TRBD2,TGTGCCAGCAGCGTCGGACTAGGCACAGATACGCAGTATTTT,CASSVGLGTDTQYF
TRBV6-5,TRBJ1-2,.,TGTGCCAGCAGATCACAGGGCTATGGCTACACCTTC,CASRSQGYGYTF
TRBV7-9,TRBJ2-2,TRBD2,TGTGCCAGCAGGTCGGGAGGGATCGGGAACACCGGGGAGCTGTTTTTT,CASRSGGIGNTGELFF
TRBV4-2,TRBJ2-3,TRBD2,TGTGCCAGCAGCCAGGGACTAGCGGGTTACAACACAGATACGCAGTATTTT,CASSQGLAGYNTDTQYF
TRBV7-3,TRBJ2-1,TRBD2,TGTGCCAGCAGCTTCCTAGCGGGGAACTACAATGAGCAGTTCTTC,CASSFLAGNYNEQFF
TRBV29-1,TRBJ2-2,TRBD1,TGCAGCGTACAGACAGGGGGCGGGACCGGGGAGCTGTTTTTT,CSVQTGGGTGELFF
TRBV10-3,TRBJ1-1,TRBD1,TGTGCCATAAGGGGACAGGGGGTCAGGACTGAAGCTTTCTTT,CAIRGQGVRTEAFF
TRBV15,TRBJ1-5,.,TGTGCCACCAGCAGCGGACTTTCCGGAGCGCCCCAGCATTTT,CATSSGLSGAPQHF
TRBV4-1,TRBJ1-3,.,TGCGCCAGCAGCCAAGAGGAATTAGCTTTCTCTGGAAACACCATATATTTT,CASSQEELAFSGNTIYF